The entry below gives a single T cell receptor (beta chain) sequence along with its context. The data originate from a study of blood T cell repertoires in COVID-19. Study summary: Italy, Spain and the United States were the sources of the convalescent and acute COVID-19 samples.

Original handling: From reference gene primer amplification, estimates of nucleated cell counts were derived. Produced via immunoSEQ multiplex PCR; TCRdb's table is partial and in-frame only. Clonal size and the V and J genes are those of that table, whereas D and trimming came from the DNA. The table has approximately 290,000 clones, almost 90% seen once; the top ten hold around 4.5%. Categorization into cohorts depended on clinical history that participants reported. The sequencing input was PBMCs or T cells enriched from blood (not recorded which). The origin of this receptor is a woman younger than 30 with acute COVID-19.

DNA of the CDR3: TGTGCCAGGTTTACAGCCAGGTGGCCCCAGCATTTT. It specifies CARFTARWPQHF. The chain joins TRBV19 to TRBJ1-5, with D hard to call. Between the trimmed V and J ends, which lost 9 bases and 9 bases, there was a span of 15 bases. CDR3 length equals 12 residues. Germline CDR1 reads LNHDA; CDR2 reads SQIVND (reference sequence).